Presented here are 9 T cell receptor beta chains from one specimen sequenced in a study of blood T cell repertoires in COVID-19. Only in-frame clones appear in the TCRdb table, and some are missing; sequencing was by immunoSEQ multiplex PCR. The sample has 250,000 or so clones; almost 85% are singletons. Sample: peripheral blood. The receptors here all came from a man aged 50 or older with acute or convalescent COVID-19.

The CDR3 loop reads CASSTDRYNQPQHF. CDR3 sequence (DNA): TGTGCCAGCAGTACGGACAGGTATAATCAGCCCCAGCATTTT. J is TRBJ1-5 and V is TRBV27; 7 bases agree with TRBD1. With V trimmed by 5 bases and J by 4 bases, 5 bases remained unmatched. This CDR3 region has 14 residues. Germline V lookup: CDR1 MNHEY, CDR2 SMNVEV (reference sequence).

This chain connects TRBV28 to TRBJ2-7, with 9 bases aligning to TRBD1. Trimming removed 2 bases from V and 5 bases from J; junction bases left unmatched: 16. Germline V gene sequence: CDR1 MDHEN, CDR2 SYDVKM. This CDR3 region has 18 residues. CDR3 in DNA: TGTGCCAGCAGTTTAGTCCCCGGGACAGGGACAGACTGGGACGAGCAGTACTTC. It is translated as CASSLVPGTGTDWDEQYF.

The chain joins TRBV18 to TRBJ1-6, with D perhaps TRBD1 (6 bases). V gave up 4 bases and J gave up 8 bases, with 12 bases separating them. This CDR3 is 14 amino acids long. Germline loops: CDR1 KGHSH, CDR2 LQKENI. CDR3 region: CASSRGPGDSPLHF. The CDR3, as DNA: TGTGCCAGCTCACGTGGGCCAGGGGATTCACCCCTCCACTTT.

This clone was detected a few times. The chain couples TRBV11-3 to TRBJ2-1; 7 positions agree with TRBD1. This CDR3 is 16 amino acids long. V lost 0 bases to trimming and J lost 1 base; unmatched junction nucleotides: 3. Germline-derived CDR1 and CDR2 are SGHNT and YENEEA. CDR3 residues: CASSLEVTGSYNEQFF. As DNA, the CDR3 is TGTGCCAGCAGCTTAGAGGTGACAGGGTCCTACAATGAGCAGTTCTTC.

The chain is built from TRBV28 and TRBJ2-1; 9 bases are shared with TRBD2. Trimming removed 6 bases from V and 6 bases from J; junction bases left unmatched: 12. The germline CDR1 and CDR2 sequences are MDHEN and SYDVKM. This CDR3 is 16 amino acids long. The CDR3 sequence: CASRVSLAGTGNEQFF. The CDR3 DNA sequence: TGTGCCAGCAGAGTCTCTCTAGCGGGAACGGGCAATGAGCAGTTCTTC.

In this sample, this clone turned up once. The J gene is TRBJ2-1, the V gene TRBV15; maybe TRBD1 (8 bases). The CDR3 sequence is 15 residues long. V dropped 2 bases and J dropped 7 bases, with 15 bases sitting between them. CDR1 is LNHNV and CDR2 is YYDKDF in the germline V gene (reference sequence). CDR3: CATSRFPQGGNEQFF. CDR3 nucleotides: TGTGCCACCAGCAGATTCCCACAGGGGGGGAATGAGCAGTTCTTC.

This chain links TRBV11-3 with TRBJ1-4; 11 bases map to TRBD1. The junction had 6 bases not matched to a gene; V was cut back by 5 bases and J by 7 bases. The CDR3 consists of 15 residues. Germline V lookup: CDR1 SGHNT, CDR2 YENEEA. This CDR3 reads CASSPPGTGGEKLFF. DNA of the CDR3: TGTGCCAGCAGCCCCCCTGGGACAGGGGGTGAAAAACTGTTTTTT.

This sequence joins TRBV27 and TRBJ1-5, with 9 bases lining up with TRBD1. The V gene's germline CDR1 is MNHEY and CDR2 SMNVEV (reference sequence). The V segment lost 6 bases and the J segment 1 base; nucleotides outside the gene matches: 10. The CDR3 runs 17 residues. CDR3 amino acids: CASRHKTGGASNQPQHF. The CDR3 DNA follows: TGTGCCAGCAGACATAAGACAGGGGGGGCGAGCAATCAGCCCCAGCATTTT.

This clone appeared a single time. The CDR3 spells CASSFSSGSRKDEQFF. As DNA, the CDR3 is TGCGCCAGCAGCTTTTCTAGCGGGAGTCGTAAGGATGAGCAGTTCTTC. The chain recombines TRBV5-1 with TRBJ2-1; 10 nucleotides align to TRBD2. This CDR3 has 16 residues. With 2 bases clipped from V and 8 bases from J, the junction kept 10 bases outside the gene matches. Germline V gene data show CDR1 as SGHRS and CDR2 as YFSETQ.